This T cell receptor (beta chain) was sequenced for a study of stem cell transplantation in POMP-related autoinflammatory disease. Germline CDR1 SGHRS, CDR2 YFSETQ. Trimming cost V 0 bases and J 1 base, with 4 bases left between them. This CDR3 has 13 residues. This clone appeared once. As yet, its antigen is unknown. Study-level results: Patients with PRAID showed a restricted number of unique TRB V-J gene pairings.

Generated by immunoSEQ multiplex PCR, the TCRdb table keeps only in-frame clones and is missing some. This sample has tens of thousands of clones, with about nine tenths found just once. The chain recombines TRBV5-1 with TRBJ2-5, with unresolved D. The sequenced sample was CD4+ T cells from PBMCs, obtained after stem cell transplantation. This TCR came from a human patient with POMP-related autoinflammation and immune dysregulation (PRAID). Among the T cells, some may be from the graft donor. The DNA of the CDR3 is TGCGCCAGCAGCTTGGGCTTCCAAGAGACCCAGTACTTC. Translation gives CASSLGFQETQYF.